This T cell receptor (beta chain) stems from a study of T cell clones after liver transplantation. This clone was seen a few times. The antigen is undetermined. Proliferating CFSE-low MLR cells were sequenced to define alloreactive TCRbeta sequences. CDR1 is MNHEY and CDR2 is SMNVEV in the germline V gene (reference sequence). The V and J ends lost 3 bases and 4 bases respectively, with 13 bases between them. This CDR3 comprises 16 residues. Repertoires were generated with immunoSEQ multiplex PCR, while TCRdb's copy carries only in-frame clones and drops some. The sample includes 550 to 600 clones, roughly 37% of them seen just once. Study-wide findings and caveats: Donor-reactive sequences fell more than third party-reactive ones, suggesting partial deletion.

The genes are TRBV27 and TRBJ1-6; possible D gene TRBD1, 5 bases. This sequence originates from a human patient who received a liver transplant. Part of the T cell pool may stem from the graft donor. Sequenced input: CD8+ T cells from cultured PBMCs. The CDR3 sequence: CASSLIAQGYNSPLHF. CDR3 bases: TGTGCCAGCAGTTTGATCGCTCAGGGTTATAATTCACCCCTCCACTTT.